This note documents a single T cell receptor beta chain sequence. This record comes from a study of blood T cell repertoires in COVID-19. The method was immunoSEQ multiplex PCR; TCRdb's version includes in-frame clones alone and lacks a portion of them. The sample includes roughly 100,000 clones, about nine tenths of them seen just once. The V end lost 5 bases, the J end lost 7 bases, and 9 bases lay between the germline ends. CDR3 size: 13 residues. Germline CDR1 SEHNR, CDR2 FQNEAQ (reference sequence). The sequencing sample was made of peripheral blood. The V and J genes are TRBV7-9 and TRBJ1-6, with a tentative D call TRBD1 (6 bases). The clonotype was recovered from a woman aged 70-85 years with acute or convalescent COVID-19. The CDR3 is CASSVRGNSPLHF. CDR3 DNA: TGTGCCAGCAGCGTGAGGGGGAATTCACCCCTCCACTTT.